This entry lists 29 T cell receptor beta chains sequenced from one sample in a study of blood T cell repertoires in COVID-19. Profiling relied on immunoSEQ multiplex PCR, and the TCRdb table lists in-frame clones only, not all of them. Seen here are about 120,000 clones, 84% observed once, and the top ten hold around 4.2%. The sequencing input was PBMCs or T cells enriched from blood (not recorded which). These receptors all come from a woman in her twenties or thirties who had recovered from COVID-19.

This clone was seen a single time. The V and J genes are TRBV5-1 and TRBJ1-4, with 8 bases lining up with TRBD1. This CDR3 spans 15 amino acids. From germline, CDR1 is SGHRS and CDR2 YFSETQ. The V gene end was trimmed by 4 bases and the J gene end by 8 bases; junction bases not matched to a gene: 10. The CDR3 DNA reads TGCGCCAGCAGCCCCAGGACAGGGACGGGCGAAAAACTGTTTTTT. As protein: CASSPRTGTGEKLFF. Full variable domain (missing parts from reference TRBV5-1 and TRBJ1-4): KAGVTQTPRYLIKTRGQQVTLSCSPISGHRSVSWYQQTPGQGLQFLFEYFSETQRNKGNFPGRFSGRQFSNSRSEMNVSTLELGDSALYLCASSPRTGTGEKLFFGSGTQLSVL.

This clone has just a few counts. This chain connects TRBV28 to TRBJ2-3; TRBD1 is a possible D gene (5 bases). CDR1 is MDHEN, CDR2 SYDVKM, per germline. V lost 6 bases and J lost 0, with 16 bases in between. The CDR3 spans 16 residues. CDR3 in DNA: TGTGCCAGCAGCCCCCTTCGGACACTTAGCACAGATACGCAGTATTTT. Amino acid sequence: CASSPLRTLSTDTQYF.

This chain uses TRBV7-2 with TRBJ2-7; D is ambiguous. With 0 bases removed from V and 5 bases from J, the gap between germline ends came to 14 bases. CDR1 and CDR2 from the germline V gene are SGHTA and FQGNSA. This CDR3 has 15 amino acids. Written as DNA, the CDR3 is TGTGCCAGCAGCTTAGCGGCAGCAGCGATCAACGAGCAGTACTTC. Its translation: CASSLAAAAINEQYF.

The rearrangement uses TRBV4-3 and TRBJ1-3; 11 bases fit TRBD1. CDR3 size: 17 residues. CDR1 and CDR2 from the germline V gene are LGHNA and YSLEER. The V and J ends lost 0 bases and 0 bases, in that order; junction bases with no gene match: 1. The CDR3 sequence: CASSQDGTGGSGNTIYF. CDR3 nucleotides: TGCGCCAGCAGCCAAGATGGGACAGGGGGCTCTGGAAACACCATATATTTT.

This clone was observed a single time. The chain uses TRBV9 and TRBJ2-1; 10 positions match TRBD2. The CDR3 runs 16 residues. The germline gives CDR1 SGDLS, CDR2 YYNGEE. With V trimmed by 4 bases and J by 8 bases, 12 bases remained unmatched. The CDR3 DNA reads as TGTGCCAGCAGCCTCCGGGAGCGGGAGGGCCCGTATGAGCAGTTCTTC. Translated, it gives CASSLREREGPYEQFF.

For the CDR3, the DNA is TGTGCCTGGAGTGTAGGTCAGGATTATTCACCCCTCCACTTT. This codes for CAWSVGQDYSPLHF. The genes are TRBV30 and TRBJ1-6; the D is unclear. CDR3 length: 14 amino acids. Germline-derived CDR1 and CDR2 are GTSNPN and SVGIG (reference sequence). The V gene lost 0 bases and the J gene lost 8 bases, with 11 bases spanning the gap. Filled out from reference TRBV30 and TRBJ1-6, the complete variable domain reads SQTIHQWPATLVQPVGSPLSLECTVEGTSNPNLYWYRQAAGRGLQLLFYSVGIGQISSEVPQNLSASRPQDRQFILSSKKLLLSDSGFYLCAWSVGQDYSPLHFGNGTRLTVT.

The V gene is TRBV11-2, the J gene TRBJ1-3, with D tentatively TRBD1 (5 bases). The CDR3 has 15 residues. Deletions cut 3 bases from V and 2 bases from J, with 11 bases between. CDR1 and CDR2 (germline): SGHAT, FQNNGV. The CDR3 loop reads CASSFRGAPGNTIYF. In DNA form, the CDR3 reads TGTGCCAGCAGCTTTCGCGGGGCGCCTGGAAACACCATATATTTT.

The gene calls are TRBV28 and TRBJ2-4, with D possibly matching TRBD1 (6 bases). Trimming cost V 3 bases and J 6 bases, with 12 bases left between them. Germline V CDR1 and CDR2: MDHEN, SYDVKM. The CDR3 length is 14 residues. The CDR3 region is CASSLDRGINIQYF. In nucleotides, the CDR3 is TGTGCCAGCAGTTTGGACAGAGGGATAAACATTCAGTACTTC.

This rearrangement joins TRBV5-4 to TRBJ2-7, with 12 nucleotides matching TRBD2. The germline V gene has CDR1 SGHNT and CDR2 YYREEE (reference sequence). J lost 5 bases, V lost 8 bases, and 5 bases had no gene match. The CDR3 length is 13 residues. The CDR3 region has the DNA TGTGCCAGTAGGCTAGCGGGAGGGAACGAGCAGTACTTC. It yields the protein CASRLAGGNEQYF. Looking up the rest from reference TRBV5-4 and TRBJ2-7 gives the full variable domain: ETGVTQSPTHLIKTRGQQVTLRCSSQSGHNTVSWYQQALGQGPQFIFQYYREEENGRGNFPPRFSGLQFPNYSSELNVNALELDDSALYLCASRLAGGNEQYFGPGTRLTVT.

This chain joins TRBV27 and TRBJ2-2; no clear D. Germline lookup yields CDR1 MNHEY and CDR2 SMNVEV (reference sequence). The ends were cut back, 2 bases at V and 3 bases at J, with 10 bases in the middle. The CDR3 consists of 15 residues. The CDR3 DNA is TGTGCCAGCAGTTTACGGTTAGTGCACACCGGGGAGCTGTTTTTT. It encodes CASSLRLVHTGELFF.

V and J are TRBV10-3 and TRBJ1-5; a weak D match, TRBD1 (6 bases). The CDR3 totals 15 residues. The germline gives CDR1 ENHRY, CDR2 SYGVKD. The V gene lost 4 bases and the J gene lost 3 bases, with 13 bases spanning the gap. CDR3 coding DNA: TGTGCCATCAGTGCGGAGGGGGGGCCCAATCAGCCCCAGCATTTT. It specifies CAISAEGGPNQPQHF.

CDR3 sequence: CASSESGGGGYEKLFF. The CDR3 bases are TGCGCCAGCAGTGAGTCGGGGGGGGGCGGATATGAAAAACTGTTTTTT. V gene TRBV10-1 combines with J gene TRBJ1-4, with a tentative D call TRBD1 (6 bases). This CDR3 region has 16 residues. V lost 0 bases, J lost 6 bases, and 14 bases lay in between. Per germline, CDR1 WNHNN and CDR2 SYGVQD (reference sequence).

The rearrangement uses TRBV29-1 and TRBJ2-5; 7 nucleotides agree with TRBD2. Trimming cost V 4 bases and J 5 bases; bases outside gene matches: 10. The CDR3 extends over 14 amino acids. CDR1 is SQVTM and CDR2 is ANQGSEA in the germline V gene. The CDR3 bases are TGCAGCGTTGCTGGTGGGAGGGCCTTGGAGACCCAGTACTTC. Encoded protein: CSVAGGRALETQYF.

The V gene is TRBV28, the J gene TRBJ2-7; TRBD1 agrees at 8 bases. The CDR3 is 16 amino acids. Germline V lookup: CDR1 MDHEN, CDR2 SYDVKM. V was clipped by 5 bases and J by 1 base; unmatched bases: 10. CDR3 coding DNA: TGTGCCAGCAGTCCAGATACCGGGACAGGTTCCTACGAGCAGTACTTC. Translating it yields CASSPDTGTGSYEQYF.

This chain connects TRBV7-8 to TRBJ1-3; TRBD1 is a possible D gene (6 bases). The CDR3 has 15 residues. V was shortened by 7 bases and J by 0 bases, with 13 bases between the two germline ends. Germline CDR1 and CDR2: SGHVS and FQNEAQ. CDR3 sequence: CASNDRRLSGNTIYF. The CDR3 DNA follows: TGTGCCAGCAACGACAGGAGACTCTCTGGAAACACCATATATTTT.

CDR3 amino acids: CASSFRQDPPSGANVLTF. The CDR3 DNA reads as TGTGCCAGCAGCTTCAGACAGGACCCCCCCTCTGGGGCCAACGTCCTGACTTTC. The chain combines TRBV5-5 with TRBJ2-6, with D possibly matching TRBD1 (6 bases). V was cut by 2 bases and J by 0 bases, with 15 bases left in between. The CDR3 is 18 amino acids. In germline, CDR1 is SGHKS, CDR2 YYEKEE (reference sequence).

This chain connects TRBV6-2 or TRBV6-3 to TRBJ2-3; D might be TRBD2 (6 bases). Germline assignment: CDR1 MNHEY and CDR2 SVGEGT. With 4 bases removed from V and 1 base from J, the gap between germline ends came to 12 bases. The length of the CDR3 is 15 residues. CDR3 loop: CASSFGGTGTDTQYF. The CDR3, as DNA: TGTGCCAGCAGTTTTGGGGGGACTGGCACAGATACGCAGTATTTT.

This rearrangement joins TRBV15 to TRBJ2-7, with D perhaps matching TRBD1 (6 bases). Germline CDR1 is LNHNV and CDR2 is YYDKDF (reference sequence). The CDR3 has 18 amino acids. The V and J ends lost 5 bases and 4 bases respectively, with 27 bases between them. This CDR3 reads CATSVRTALSAAHYEQYF. The CDR3 DNA follows: TGTGCCACCAGCGTTCGGACAGCCCTCAGCGCAGCCCATTACGAGCAGTACTTC.

The V and J genes are TRBV7-3 and TRBJ2-1; 10 bases line up with TRBD2. This CDR3 comprises 17 residues. V gave up 6 bases and J gave up 9 bases; unmatched junction bases: 17. From germline, CDR1 is SGHTA and CDR2 FQGTGA. In DNA, the CDR3 is TGTGCCAGCAGAAGGAGTAGCGGGACTAGCGATAAAATTGAGCAGTTCTTC. Residues: CASRRSSGTSDKIEQFF.

The V gene is TRBV9, the J gene TRBJ1-2; D may be TRBD1 (5 bases). There are 14 residues in the CDR3. The V gene's germline CDR1 is SGDLS and CDR2 YYNGEE. Trimming removed 4 bases at V and 4 bases at J, with 14 bases between. CDR3 in amino acids: CASSLDDSFYGYTF. DNA for the CDR3: TGTGCCAGCAGCTTAGATGACAGCTTCTATGGCTACACCTTC. The variable domain in full, completed from reference TRBV9 and TRBJ1-2, reads DSGVTQTPKHLITATGQRVTLRCSPRSGDLSVYWYQQSLDQGLQFLIQYYNGEERAKGNILERFSAQQFPDLHSELNLSSLELGDSALYFCASSLDDSFYGYTFGSGTRLTVV.

The chain recombines TRBV12-3 or TRBV12-4 with TRBJ2-6; D not resolved. This CDR3 is 12 amino acids long. V was trimmed by 5 bases and J by 10 bases, leaving 9 bases between them. DNA for the CDR3: TGTGCCAGCAGTACCACAAGAAACGTCCTGACTTTC. Encoded protein: CASSTTRNVLTF.

The gene calls are TRBV6-1 and TRBJ2-2; TRBD2 is a possible D gene (6 bases). Between the trimmed V and J ends, which lost 1 base and 5 bases, there was a span of 14 bases. Per germline, CDR1 MNHNS and CDR2 SASEGT. The CDR3 is 16 amino acids. CDR3 nucleotide sequence: TGTGCCAGCAGTGAAGGGAGGAGGGGTGGGACCGGGGAGCTGTTTTTT. Its translation: CASSEGRRGGTGELFF.

The V call is TRBV7-3, the J call TRBJ2-7, with D perhaps TRBD1 (6 bases). Germline CDR1 is SGHTA and CDR2 is FQGTGA. CDR3 length: 17 residues. V lost 5 bases to trimming and J lost 2 bases, with 22 bases between them. This chain's CDR3 is CASSRRTESGDTYEQYF. CDR3 sequence (DNA): TGTGCCAGCAGCCGCAGAACAGAATCAGGGGATACCTACGAGCAGTACTTC.

V usage is TRBV18 and J usage is TRBJ2-1; no reliable D call. Germline V lookup: CDR1 KGHSH, CDR2 LQKENI. The ends were cut back, 2 bases at V and 8 bases at J, with 10 bases in the middle. This CDR3 contains 13 residues. The CDR3 protein is CASSPGLYDEQFF. The CDR3 DNA reads TGTGCCAGCTCACCAGGCCTTTACGATGAGCAGTTCTTC.

This clone was seen more than once but under ten times. The gene calls are TRBV3-1 (or the pseudogene TRBV3-2) and TRBJ1-4; D perhaps matches TRBD1 (6 bases). From germline, CDR1 is LGHDT and CDR2 YNNKEL (reference sequence). This CDR3 contains 15 residues. V lost 4 bases and J lost 5, with 14 bases in between. The CDR3 DNA sequence: TGTGCCAGCAGCCCTCGACAGGTAAGAAATGAAAAACTGTTTTTT. Residues: CASSPRQVRNEKLFF.

The chain couples TRBV30 to TRBJ1-5, with 7 bases lining up with TRBD1. The CDR3 contains 14 residues. The germline V gene encodes CDR1 GTSNPN and CDR2 SVGIG (reference sequence). V gave up 2 bases and J gave up 3 bases; unmatched junction bases: 4. This chain's CDR3 is CAWSQTGPNQPQHF. The CDR3 DNA sequence: TGTGCCTGGAGTCAGACAGGGCCCAATCAGCCCCAGCATTTT.

This clone was seen a few times. Written as DNA, the CDR3 is TGTGCCATCAGTGAGTTGGGACTAGCGACGAACACCGGGGAGCTGTTTTTT. Amino acids: CAISELGLATNTGELFF. The V and J genes are TRBV10-3 and TRBJ2-2; TRBD2 matches 10 bases. J gave up 0 bases and V 1 base, and 2 bases lay outside the gene matches. This CDR3 region has 17 residues. Germline V lookup: CDR1 ENHRY, CDR2 SYGVKD.

The sample holds one count of this clone. This chain links TRBV7-8 with TRBJ1-1; a possible D gene is TRBD1 (6 bases). Trimming took 5 bases from V and 5 from J, leaving 24 bases between them. Germline CDR1 reads SGHVS; CDR2 reads FQNEAQ. The CDR3 covers 17 residues. CDR3 nucleotides: TGTGCCAGCAGCCCCCCCACCGCAGGGGAGTGGGTAACTGAAGCTTTCTTT. Amino acids: CASSPPTAGEWVTEAFF. The full variable domain, in which reference TRBV7-8 and TRBJ1-1 provide the parts outside the CDR3, is GAGVSQSPRYKVAKRGQDVALRCDPISGHVSLFWYQQALGQGPEFLTYFQNEAQLDKSGLPSDRFFAERPEGSVSTLKIQRTQQEDSAVYLCASSPPTAGEWVTEAFFGQGTRLTVV.

The chain carries TRBV19 and TRBJ1-5; D is unresolved. V was cut by 2 bases and J by 5 bases, with 13 bases left in between. The germline V gene encodes CDR1 LNHDA and CDR2 SQIVND (reference sequence). The CDR3 has 15 amino acids. This CDR3 is CASSIRRANDQPQHF. As DNA, the CDR3 is TGTGCCAGTAGTATAAGGAGGGCTAACGATCAGCCCCAGCATTTT.